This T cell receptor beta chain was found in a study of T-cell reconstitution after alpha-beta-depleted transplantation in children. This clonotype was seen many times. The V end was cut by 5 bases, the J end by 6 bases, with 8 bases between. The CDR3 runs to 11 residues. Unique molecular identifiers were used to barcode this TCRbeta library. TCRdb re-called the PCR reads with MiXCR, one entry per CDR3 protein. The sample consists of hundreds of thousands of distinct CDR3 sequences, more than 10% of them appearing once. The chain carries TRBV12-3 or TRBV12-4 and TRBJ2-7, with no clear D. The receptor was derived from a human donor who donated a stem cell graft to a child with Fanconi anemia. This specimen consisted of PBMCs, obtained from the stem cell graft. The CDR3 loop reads CASSPGAEQYF. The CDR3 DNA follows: TGTGCCAGCAGTCCGGGCGCCGAGCAGTACTTC.